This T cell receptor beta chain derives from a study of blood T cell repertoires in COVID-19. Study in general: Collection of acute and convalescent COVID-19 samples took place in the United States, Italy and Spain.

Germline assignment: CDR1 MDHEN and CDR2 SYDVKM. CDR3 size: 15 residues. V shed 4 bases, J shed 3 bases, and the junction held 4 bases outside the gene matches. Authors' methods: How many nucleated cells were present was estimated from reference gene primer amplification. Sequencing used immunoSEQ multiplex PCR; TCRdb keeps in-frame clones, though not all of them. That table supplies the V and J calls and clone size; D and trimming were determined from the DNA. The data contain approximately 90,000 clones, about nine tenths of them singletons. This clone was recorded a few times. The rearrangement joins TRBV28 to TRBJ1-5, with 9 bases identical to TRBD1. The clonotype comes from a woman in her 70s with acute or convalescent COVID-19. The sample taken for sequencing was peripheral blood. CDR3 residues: CASSSGQGYNQPQHF. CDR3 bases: TGTGCCAGCAGTTCGGGACAGGGTTACAATCAGCCCCAGCATTTT.